These 23 T cell receptor beta chains were sequenced from one sample in a study of cytomegalovirus exposure and HLA in healthy donors. TCRdb's table, derived via immunoSEQ multiplex PCR, lists solely in-frame clones and lacks some. The sample includes 50,000 or so clones, about 91% of them seen just once. Material for sequencing was PBMCs. These receptors all stem from a young woman in good health and CMV-seronegative.

This chain joins TRBV5-1 and TRBJ2-7, with 8 nucleotides matching TRBD2. The V segment lost 4 bases and the J segment 5 bases; nucleotides outside the gene matches: 11. CDR1 and CDR2 (germline): SGHRS, YFSETQ. The CDR3 is made up of 15 amino acids. The DNA of the CDR3 is TGCGCCAGCAGCCCGAGGTCCGGGGGGGCTGACGAGCAGTACTTC. It specifies CASSPRSGGADEQYF.

This clone was detected once. This rearrangement joins TRBV4-2 to TRBJ2-5, with TRBD2 matching 11 bases. This CDR3 is 17 amino acids long. The J segment lost 1 base and the V segment lost 4 bases, leaving 8 bases of the junction unmatched. In germline, CDR1 is LGHNA, CDR2 YNFKEQ. The CDR3 region is CASSLGGSGRVQETQYF. The CDR3, as DNA: TGTGCCAGCAGCCTGGGAGGTAGCGGGAGGGTCCAAGAGACCCAGTACTTC.

The chain combines TRBV5-4 with TRBJ1-3; D remains unclear. Germline CDR1 and CDR2: SGHNT and YYREEE (reference sequence). The CDR3 covers 14 residues. V lost 2 bases and J 0 bases, leaving 6 bases between the germline ends. Here the CDR3 reads CASSLTGSGNTIYF. The CDR3 DNA follows: TGTGCCAGCAGCTTAACCGGCTCTGGAAACACCATATATTTT.

This clone showed up just a few times. The chain employs TRBV14 and TRBJ1-1, with D tentatively TRBD1 (5 bases). V was pared by 5 bases and J by 5 bases, with 15 bases between. The germline gives CDR1 SGHDN, CDR2 FVKESK. The CDR3 contains 14 residues. The CDR3 DNA reads as TGTGCCAGCAGCGCCACCCCAGGGAGGACTGAAGCTTTCTTT. Translating gives CASSATPGRTEAFF.

V and J are TRBV30 and TRBJ2-7, with D tentatively TRBD1 (6 bases). The germline V and J ends were trimmed by 4 bases and 1 base, with 11 bases remaining between them. The germline V gene has CDR1 GTSNPN and CDR2 SVGIG (reference sequence). CDR3 length: 13 residues. CDR3: CAWTDRISYEQYF. CDR3 DNA: TGTGCCTGGACCGACAGGATATCCTACGAGCAGTACTTC.

The chain has TRBV11-1 and TRBJ2-3, with a tentative D call TRBD1 (5 bases). CDR3 length equals 14 residues. The V end was cut by 8 bases, the J end by 2 bases, with 14 bases between. Germline V lookup: CDR1 SGHAT, CDR2 FQDESV (reference sequence). In DNA form, the CDR3 reads TGTGCCAGCTCTGTAGGCAGGGCCACAGATACGCAGTATTTT. Translating it yields CASSVGRATDTQYF. The full variable domain, rest sourced from reference TRBV11-1 and TRBJ2-3, is EAEVAQSPRYKITEKSQAVAFWCDPISGHATLYWYRQILGQGPELLVQFQDESVVDDSQLPKDRFSAERLKGVDSTLKIQPAELGDSAMYLCASSVGRATDTQYFGPGTRLTVL.

J is TRBJ2-1 and V is TRBV9, with 7 bases lining up with TRBD2. This CDR3 is 14 amino acids long. CDR1 is SGDLS and CDR2 is YYNGEE in the germline V gene. Germline trimming cut 3 bases from V and 6 bases from J; bases unmatched to any gene: 6. The CDR3 is CASSASGFGNEQFF. Here the CDR3 DNA reads TGTGCCAGCAGCGCTAGCGGTTTTGGCAATGAGCAGTTCTTC.

The chain joins TRBV28 to TRBJ2-7; no clear D gene. With 2 bases removed from V and 4 bases from J, the gap between germline ends came to 3 bases. Germline CDR1 is MDHEN and CDR2 is SYDVKM. This CDR3 spans 11 amino acids. CDR3 in DNA: TGTGCCAGCAGTTTAGAGTACGAGCAGTACTTC. It yields the protein CASSLEYEQYF.

This chain uses TRBV4-2 with TRBJ2-1, with D tentatively TRBD1 (6 bases). The germline CDR1 and CDR2 sequences are LGHNA and YNFKEQ. The V and J ends lost 1 base and 10 bases respectively, with 8 bases between them. This CDR3 is 12 amino acids long. DNA of the CDR3: TGTGCCAGCAGCCAAGGGGGGCGCGAGCAGTTCTTC. Its protein is CASSQGGREQFF.

The chain is built from TRBV7-3 and TRBJ2-3; 7 nucleotides line up with TRBD1. Germline V lookup: CDR1 SGHTA, CDR2 FQGTGA. This CDR3 has 15 amino acids. V gave up 5 bases and J gave up 2 bases; unmatched junction bases: 7. In nucleotides, the CDR3 is TGTGCCAGCAGCCCCGGGACAGTTCTCACAGATACGCAGTATTTT. Translating gives CASSPGTVLTDTQYF.

The chain is built from TRBV2 and TRBJ1-4; TRBD1 matches at 8 bases. V lost 3 bases and J lost 7; bases outside the gene matches: 4. The germline CDR1 and CDR2 sequences are SNHLY and FYNNEI. This CDR3 has 14 residues. The CDR3: CASSDRGQVEKLFF. CDR3 bases: TGTGCCAGCAGTGACAGGGGGCAAGTTGAAAAACTGTTTTTT. Full variable domain (missing parts from reference TRBV2 and TRBJ1-4): EPEVTQTPSHQVTQMGQEVILRCVPISNHLYFYWYRQILGQKVEFLVSFYNNEISEKSEIFDDQFSVERPDGSNFTLKIRSTKLEDSAMYFCASSDRGQVEKLFFGSGTQLSVL.

The V call is TRBV9, the J call TRBJ2-1; maybe TRBD2 (7 bases). Germline V gene data show CDR1 as SGDLS and CDR2 as YYNGEE. The length of the CDR3 is 18 residues. With 4 bases removed from V and 8 bases from J, the gap between germline ends came to 28 bases. CDR3 in DNA: TGTGCCAGCAGCTCCCCGAGGGGGGGAGGGCCCTCGAGGGATGAGCAGTTCTTC. It specifies CASSSPRGGGPSRDEQFF.

The V and J genes are TRBV28 and TRBJ1-1; the D is unclear. V lost 6 bases to trimming and J lost 4 bases, with 18 bases between them. This CDR3 contains 15 residues. Germline values: CDR1 MDHEN, CDR2 SYDVKM. CDR3 bases: TGTGCCAGCAGCTACCTAGTCGGGTCTAGCACTGAAGCTTTCTTT. Translation gives CASSYLVGSSTEAFF.

This clone has only a few counts. Other DNA sequences in the sample encode the same CDR3. This chain links TRBV7-3 with TRBJ2-1; D perhaps matches TRBD2 (5 bases). The V and J ends lost 2 bases and 3 bases respectively, with 5 bases between them. This CDR3 region has 13 residues. Germline V gene lookup returns CDR1 SGHTA and CDR2 FQGTGA. The CDR3 bases are TGTGCCAGCAGCTTAGACTACTACAATGAGCAGTTCTTC. Translated: CASSLDYYNEQFF.

The chain has TRBV28 and TRBJ2-3; 7 bases match TRBD2. Germline CDR1 reads MDHEN; CDR2 reads SYDVKM. Trimming removed 6 bases from V and 8 bases from J; junction bases left unmatched: 14. The CDR3 totals 15 residues. CDR3 region: CASRRSDEPGGTQYF. The DNA of the CDR3 is TGTGCCAGCAGGCGTAGCGACGAACCGGGAGGTACGCAGTATTTT. Together with reference TRBV28 and TRBJ2-3, the CDR3 gives the full variable domain: DVKVTQSSRYLVKRTGEKVFLECVQDMDHENMFWYRQDPGLGLRLIYFSYDVKMKEKGDIPEGYSVSREKKERFSLILESASTNQTSMYLCASRRSDEPGGTQYFGPGTRLTVL.

The chain employs TRBV4-1 and TRBJ1-5, with TRBD1 identical over 8 bases. V lost 1 base and J lost 6; bases outside the gene matches: 11. CDR1 and CDR2 from the germline V gene are MGHRA and YSYEKL. The CDR3 runs to 17 residues. For the CDR3, the DNA is TGCGCCAGCAGCCAAGGCTTTCAGGGGGCGCTGGGTCAGCCCCAGCATTTT. As protein: CASSQGFQGALGQPQHF.

The chain joins TRBV6-6 to TRBJ2-7, with a weak D call TRBD2 (5 bases). Germline lookup yields CDR1 MNHNY and CDR2 SVGAGI (reference sequence). CDR3 length: 16 residues. Deletions cut 2 bases from V and 9 bases from J, with 23 bases between. The DNA for the CDR3 is TGTGCCAGCAGTTACCGGGGAGATAATACCTACGAAGGGCAGTACTTC. The encoded protein is CASSYRGDNTYEGQYF.

This clone occurred once. This rearrangement joins TRBV5-6 to TRBJ2-7; D may be TRBD2 (6 bases). The CDR3 covers 15 residues. Per the germline V gene, CDR1 is SGHDT and CDR2 is YYEEEE. Between the trimmed V and J ends, which lost 2 bases and 2 bases, there was a span of 14 bases. The chain's CDR3 is CASSFMRRAPYEQYF. The CDR3 DNA reads TGTGCCAGCAGCTTTATGCGGAGGGCCCCCTACGAGCAGTACTTC.

The chain carries TRBV9 and TRBJ1-1; D possibly corresponds to TRBD1 (6 bases). CDR3 length: 15 amino acids. Trimming pared 0 bases from V and 2 bases from J, leaving 11 bases between. Per the germline V gene, CDR1 is SGDLS and CDR2 is YYNGEE. The CDR3 is CASSVGSGGNTEAFF. Here the CDR3 DNA reads TGTGCCAGCAGCGTAGGTTCTGGGGGCAACACTGAAGCTTTCTTT.

The V gene is TRBV18, the J gene TRBJ1-2, with D unresolved. The CDR3 sequence is 13 residues long. With 2 bases removed from V and 8 bases from J, the gap between germline ends came to 12 bases. Germline CDR1 reads KGHSH; CDR2 reads LQKENI. CDR3 sequence reads: CASSPGREGGYTF. CDR3 in DNA: TGTGCCAGCTCACCAGGCCGAGAGGGAGGCTACACCTTC. Complete variable domain (other parts from reference TRBV18 and TRBJ1-2): NAGVMQNPRHLVRRRGQEARLRCSPMKGHSHVYWYRQLPEEGLKFMVYLQKENIIDESGMPKERFSAEFPKEGPSILRIQQVVRGDSAAYFCASSPGREGGYTFGSGTRLTVV.

The chain links TRBV30 to TRBJ1-2, with D hard to call. Per germline, CDR1 GTSNPN and CDR2 SVGIG (reference sequence). The ends were cut back, 4 bases at V and 4 bases at J, with 10 bases in the middle. This CDR3 has 12 residues. The CDR3 loop is CAWNPGSYGYTF. The DNA of the CDR3 is TGTGCCTGGAATCCGGGGAGCTATGGCTACACCTTC. Full variable domain (rest looked up from reference TRBV30 and TRBJ1-2): SQTIHQWPATLVQPVGSPLSLECTVEGTSNPNLYWYRQAAGRGLQLLFYSVGIGQISSEVPQNLSASRPQDRQFILSSKKLLLSDSGFYLCAWNPGSYGYTFGSGTRLTVV.

The rearrangement links TRBV30 to TRBJ1-2; possible D gene TRBD1, 5 bases. In germline, CDR1 is GTSNPN, CDR2 SVGIG (reference sequence). The CDR3 loop spans 15 amino acids. Trimming stripped 0 bases from V and 4 bases from J, with 15 bases between. In DNA form, the CDR3 reads TGTGCCTGGAGTGTACAGTCTGGGGGGACCTATGGCTACACCTTC. It encodes CAWSVQSGGTYGYTF.

The rearrangement uses TRBV14 and TRBJ2-3; 11 nucleotides align to TRBD2. The CDR3 covers 14 residues. The germline V gene encodes CDR1 SGHDN and CDR2 FVKESK. The J segment lost 10 bases and the V segment lost 2 bases, leaving 5 bases of the junction unmatched. CDR3 loop: CASSQLAGGLAQYF. The CDR3 DNA reads as TGTGCCAGCAGCCAATTAGCGGGAGGGCTTGCGCAGTATTTT.